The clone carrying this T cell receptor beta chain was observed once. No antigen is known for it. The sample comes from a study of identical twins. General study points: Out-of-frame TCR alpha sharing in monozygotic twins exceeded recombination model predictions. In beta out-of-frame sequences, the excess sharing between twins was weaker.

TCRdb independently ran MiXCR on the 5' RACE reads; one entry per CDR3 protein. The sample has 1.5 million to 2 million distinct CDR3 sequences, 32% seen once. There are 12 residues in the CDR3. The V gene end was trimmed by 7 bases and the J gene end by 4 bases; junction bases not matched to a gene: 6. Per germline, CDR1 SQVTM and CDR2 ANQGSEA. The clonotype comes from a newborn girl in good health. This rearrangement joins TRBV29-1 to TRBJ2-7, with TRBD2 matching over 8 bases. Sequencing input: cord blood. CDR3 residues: CSAGTSWYEQYF. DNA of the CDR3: TGCAGCGCCGGGACTAGTTGGTACGAGCAGTACTTC.